The 4 T cell receptor beta chains listed next were all sequenced from one sample in a study of blood T cell repertoires in COVID-19. Sequencing used immunoSEQ multiplex PCR; TCRdb keeps in-frame clones, though not all of them. The table records about 50,000 clones, around 85% of them present only once. Material for sequencing was peripheral blood. Receptor source: a human donor in a cohort sampled during active COVID-19.

In DNA form, the CDR3 reads TGTGCCAGCAGTGATGGGGCCCTCGGGGGGGGTGAGCAGTTCTTC. Protein sequence: CASSDGALGGGEQFF. The V gene is TRBV6-1, the J gene TRBJ2-1; 8 bases map to TRBD2. CDR1 is MNHNS, CDR2 SASEGT, per germline. The CDR3 length is 15 residues. Losses at the gene ends were 3 bases for V and 9 bases for J; bases not matched to a gene: 10.

The V and J genes are TRBV3-1 (or the pseudogene TRBV3-2) and TRBJ1-5, with 7 bases matching TRBD1. Looked up from germline, CDR1 is LGHDT and CDR2 is YNNKEL (reference sequence). The CDR3 is made up of 14 amino acids. The V segment lost 4 bases and the J segment 4 bases; nucleotides outside the gene matches: 4. The DNA of the CDR3 is TGTGCCAGCAGCCGGGGGACAGAGAATCAGCCCCAGCATTTT. Translating gives CASSRGTENQPQHF.

The chain joins TRBV5-1 to TRBJ2-2, with a weak D call TRBD1 (6 bases). Germline CDR1 is SGHRS and CDR2 is YFSETQ. This CDR3 spans 16 amino acids. With 4 bases removed from V and 6 bases from J, the gap between germline ends came to 19 bases. The CDR3 DNA is TGCGCCAGCAGCCGATTAGGGACACCTCAATCCGGGGAGCTGTTTTTT. Its protein is CASSRLGTPQSGELFF.

The CDR3 loop reads CASSRPLITRDTEAFF. The DNA of the CDR3 is TGCGCCAGCAGCCGCCCTCTCATCACGAGGGACACTGAAGCTTTCTTT. The chain has TRBV4-1 and TRBJ1-1; D remains ambiguous. The CDR3 covers 16 residues. Germline values: CDR1 MGHRA, CDR2 YSYEKL. Trimming stripped 4 bases from V and 3 bases from J, with 18 bases between.